These 18 T cell receptor beta chains were sequenced from one sample in a study of T-cell reconstitution after alpha-beta-depleted transplantation in children. Researchers prepared the TCRbeta library using unique molecular identifiers, the study reports. TCRdb analysed the PCR reads with MiXCR anew, one entry per CDR3 protein. The sample gives under 250,000 distinct CDR3 sequences, roughly a quarter of which show up once; 4.8% is in the top ten. The sequencing here drew on PBMCs, mostly from graft donor cells, taken 360 days after TCRalphabeta/CD19-depleted stem cell transplant. The source is a female patient under 10 years old who had a stem cell transplant for congenital amegakaryocytic thrombocytopenia, so the T cells may come from the graft donor.

This clonotype was observed a handful of times. V is TRBV10-3 and J is TRBJ2-1, with a weak D call TRBD2 (6 bases). This CDR3 comprises 11 residues. Germline CDR1 reads ENHRY; CDR2 reads SYGVKD. Trimming pared 11 bases from V and 8 bases from J, leaving 13 bases between. The CDR3 coding sequence is TGTGCCGTCTGGGGGGTCCATGAGCAGTTCTTC. It codes for CAVWGVHEQFF.

V and J are TRBV4-3 and TRBJ2-1; TRBD2 aligns across 11 bases. The CDR3 loop spans 15 amino acids. J gave up 10 bases and V 0 bases, and 5 bases lay outside the gene matches. CDR1 and CDR2 from the germline V gene are LGHNA and YSLEER. CDR3 sequence (DNA): TGCGCCAGCAGCCAAGATCCGAGACTAGCGGGAGAGCAGTTCTTC. This sequence encodes CASSQDPRLAGEQFF.

The gene calls are TRBV9 and TRBJ2-6, with 7 bases identical to TRBD1. Germline values: CDR1 SGDLS, CDR2 YYNGEE. J was trimmed by 2 bases and V by 3 bases; bases with no gene match: 5. The CDR3 runs to 16 residues. CDR3 region: CASSGDRAPGANVLTF. CDR3 nucleotides: TGTGCCAGCAGCGGCGACAGGGCCCCTGGGGCCAACGTCCTGACTTTC.

On this clonotype itself: At one end the junction does not follow the germline gene, possibly because of a read error. The chain is built from TRBV5-1 and TRBJ2-7; D is uncertain. The CDR3 loop spans 13 amino acids. CDR1 SGHRS and CDR2 YFSETQ come from the germline V gene. CDR3 sequence: CASRLGSSYEQYF. CDR3 DNA: TGCGCCAGCAGGTTGGGCAGTAGTTACGAGCAGTACTTC.

This clonotype has a handful of counts. V usage is TRBV29-1 and J usage is TRBJ2-7, with no clear D. The CDR3 sequence is 12 residues long. V lost 4 bases to trimming and J lost 1 base, with 8 bases between them. Germline-derived CDR1 and CDR2 are SQVTM and ANQGSEA. CDR3 sequence reads: CSVGHPSYEQYF. CDR3 coding DNA: TGCAGCGTTGGGCACCCATCCTACGAGCAGTACTTC.

The genes are TRBV25-1 and TRBJ1-1; TRBD1 aligns across 9 bases. The V and J ends lost 4 bases and 4 bases, in that order; junction bases with no gene match: 4. Per the germline V gene, CDR1 is MGHDK and CDR2 is SYGVNS. The CDR3 contains 14 residues. CDR3 sequence: CASSARTGVTEAFF. The DNA of the CDR3 is TGTGCCAGCAGTGCCCGGACAGGGGTCACTGAAGCTTTCTTT.

In its sample, this clonotype was seen many times. The rearrangement joins TRBV12-3 or TRBV12-4 to TRBJ1-4, with a weak D call TRBD1 (6 bases). The ends were cut back, 6 bases at V and 8 bases at J, with 16 bases in the middle. The CDR3 has 14 residues. The CDR3 DNA follows: TGTGCCAGCAGCCGTACAGGGTTCGGCGAAAAACTGTTTTTT. Its translation is CASSRTGFGEKLFF.

V is TRBV18 and J is TRBJ2-3; TRBD1 matches 7 bases. Germline lookup yields CDR1 KGHSH and CDR2 LQKENI. The CDR3 runs to 14 residues. V trimming: 4 bases; J trimming: 0 bases; junction bases outside the gene matches: 1. Written as DNA, the CDR3 is TGTGCCAGCTCACGCAGGGGGAGCACAGATACGCAGTATTTT. Translation gives CASSRRGSTDTQYF.

Only a few counts were recorded for this clonotype. The chain carries TRBV6-2 or TRBV6-3 and TRBJ2-2; D not resolved. V gave up 6 bases and J gave up 1 base, with 9 bases separating them. The CDR3 covers 14 residues. Germline values: CDR1 MNHEY, CDR2 SVGEGT. The chain's CDR3 is CASSARGNTGELFF. In DNA, the CDR3 is TGTGCCAGCAGCGCAAGAGGGAACACCGGGGAGCTGTTTTTT.

The chain has TRBV4-2 and TRBJ2-5; D gene ambiguous. CDR1 and CDR2 from the germline V gene are LGHNA and YNFKEQ. V lost 4 bases to trimming and J lost 5 bases, with 14 bases between them. The CDR3 loop spans 14 amino acids. CDR3 in amino acids: CASSPHSVRETQYF. The CDR3 DNA sequence: TGTGCCAGCAGCCCGCATAGTGTTCGGGAGACCCAGTACTTC.

This clonotype was detected a few times. This chain uses TRBV28 with TRBJ2-7; TRBD1 matches at 8 bases. Germline CDR1 is MDHEN and CDR2 is SYDVKM. The CDR3 loop spans 14 amino acids. With V trimmed by 6 bases and J by 6 bases, 10 bases remained unmatched. Here the CDR3 DNA reads TGTGCCAGCAGCCCTCTAACTACAGGGGGCGAGCAGTACTTC. Its protein product is CASSPLTTGGEQYF.

This clonotype came up many times. The chain recombines TRBV29-1 with TRBJ2-1; no reliable D call. The CDR3 length is 12 residues. V lost 0 bases and J lost 7, with 7 bases in between. Germline V lookup: CDR1 SQVTM, CDR2 ANQGSEA. In nucleotides, the CDR3 is TGCAGCGTTGAAGATACGTGGAATGAGCAGTTCTTC. This codes for CSVEDTWNEQFF.

This clonotype was seen only a few times. The chain is built from TRBV6-1 and TRBJ2-5; the match to TRBD2 covers 10 bases. The CDR3 length is 15 residues. The J segment lost 5 bases and the V segment lost 7 bases, leaving 10 bases of the junction unmatched. The germline V gene has CDR1 MNHNS and CDR2 SASEGT. In nucleotides, the CDR3 is TGTGCCAGCACCTCGAGGCTAGCGGGAGAGGAGACCCAGTACTTC. It codes for CASTSRLAGEETQYF.

This clonotype was picked up a small number of times. The rearrangement uses TRBV18 and TRBJ1-1, with a possible D match to TRBD1 (6 bases). This CDR3 comprises 14 residues. V was pared by 4 bases and J by 0 bases, with 9 bases between. CDR1 and CDR2 from the germline V gene are KGHSH and LQKENI. CDR3: CASSRGQMNTEAFF. Written as DNA, the CDR3 is TGTGCCAGCTCACGGGGACAAATGAACACTGAAGCTTTCTTT.

Worth noting for this clonotype: A read error may produce the germline difference seen at one junction end. This chain joins TRBV28 and TRBJ1-3, with TRBD1 as a possible D gene (5 bases). Germline V gene data show CDR1 as MDHEN and CDR2 as SYDVKM. CDR3 length: 14 amino acids. In DNA, the CDR3 is TGTGCCAGCAGTACCACAGGCTCTGGAAACATCATATATTTT. As protein: CASSTTGSGNIIYF.

Of note for this clonotype: No DNA is shown, since the ends of the CDR3 on it are uncertain; the CDR3 is the one TCRdb lists. The V gene is TRBV20-1, the J gene TRBJ2-1; whether TRBD1, the table's D call, matches the DNA was not checked. The CDR3 sequence runs 16 residues, both termini included. CDR1 is DFQATT and CDR2 is SNEGSKA in the germline V gene (reference sequence). CDR3 protein: CSARGLWTRKYNEQFF.

The chain has TRBV28 and TRBJ2-1; tentatively, D is TRBD1 or TRBD2 (5 bases each). Germline V gives CDR1 MDHEN, CDR2 SYDVKM. The germline V and J ends were trimmed by 2 bases and 0 bases, with 11 bases remaining between them. This CDR3 region has 16 residues. This CDR3 reads CASSLVWGSSYNEQFF. CDR3 DNA sequence: TGTGCCAGCAGTTTAGTTTGGGGGAGCTCCTACAATGAGCAGTTCTTC.

This clonotype has at least ten counts. The J gene is TRBJ2-7, the V gene TRBV12-3 or TRBV12-4; TRBD1 aligns across 8 bases. The junction had 6 bases not matched to a gene; V was cut back by 5 bases and J by 0 bases. The CDR3 runs to 15 residues. The CDR3 spells CASSDRDRHSYEQYF. CDR3 bases: TGTGCCAGCAGTGACCGGGACAGGCACTCCTACGAGCAGTACTTC.